This paragraph reports one TCR beta chain. This entry belongs to a study of blood T cell repertoires in COVID-19. Study information: Both acute and convalescent COVID-19 samples were obtained from the United States, Italy and Spain. PBMCs, B-cell-depleted T cells, or T cells were the source of the cDNA or gDNA that made up the material.

V was shortened by 3 bases and J by 10 bases, with 10 bases between the two germline ends. This CDR3 has 11 residues. Germline loops: CDR1 GTSNPN, CDR2 SVGIG (reference sequence). Per the original data handling: How many nucleated cells were present was estimated from reference gene primer amplification. TCRdb's table, derived via immunoSEQ multiplex PCR, lists solely in-frame clones and lacks some. D and trimming come from the DNA, and the V and J calls and clone size come from that table. The sample has tens of thousands of clones, approximately 88% seen once. The chain has TRBV30 and TRBJ2-1; possibly TRBD2 for D (6 bases). Source material: peripheral blood. This sequence originates from a man aged 50-60 years with active COVID-19. CDR3: CAWRRLGEQFF. CDR3 DNA: TGTGCCTGGAGAAGACTAGGCGAGCAGTTCTTC.